Below, one T cell receptor beta chain is given with its context. The data derive from a study of T cell responses to AZD1222 COVID-19 vaccine. Clones were read by immunoSEQ multiplex PCR, and TCRdb kept only the in-frame ones, dropping some. This sample has some 84,000 clones, with roughly 87% found just once. Germline V gives CDR1 SNHLY, CDR2 FYNNEI. The CDR3 is made up of 14 amino acids. Deletions cut 10 bases from V and 0 bases from J, with 12 bases between. This sequence originates from an adult who received the AZD1222 COVID-19 vaccine. The V call is TRBV2, the J call TRBJ1-4; no clear D. The specimen comprised peripheral blood, sampled 28 days after the second AZD1222 dose. CDR3 sequence reads: CATRSVATNEKLFF. CDR3 coding DNA: TGTGCCACCCGGTCAGTTGCAACTAATGAAAAACTGTTTTTT.